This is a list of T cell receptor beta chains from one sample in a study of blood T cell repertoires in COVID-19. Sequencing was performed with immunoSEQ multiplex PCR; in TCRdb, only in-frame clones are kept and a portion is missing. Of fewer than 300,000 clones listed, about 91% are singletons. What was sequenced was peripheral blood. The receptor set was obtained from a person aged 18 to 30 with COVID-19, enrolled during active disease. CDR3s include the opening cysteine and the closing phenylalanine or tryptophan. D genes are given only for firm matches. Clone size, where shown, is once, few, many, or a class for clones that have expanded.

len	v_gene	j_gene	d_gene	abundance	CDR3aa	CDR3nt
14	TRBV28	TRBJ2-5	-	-	CASRLGGSRETQYF	TGTGCCAGCAGACTTGGAGGGAGTCGCGAGACCCAGTACTTC
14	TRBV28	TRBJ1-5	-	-	CASSLGGGSQPQHF	TGTGCCAGCAGTTTAGGTGGGGGGAGTCAGCCCCAGCATTTT
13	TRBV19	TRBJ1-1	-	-	CASSIGWGGEAFF	TGTGCCAGTAGTATAGGCTGGGGGGGTGAAGCTTTCTTT
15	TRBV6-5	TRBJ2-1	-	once	CASSYGDFSGDEQFF	TGTGCCAGCAGTTACGGGGACTTCTCTGGGGATGAGCAGTTCTTC
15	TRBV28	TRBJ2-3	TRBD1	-	CASSPPGQGVDTQYF	TGTGCCAGCAGCCCCCCGGGACAGGGGGTAGATACGCAGTATTTT
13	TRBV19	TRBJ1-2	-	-	CASSISWNYGYTF	TGTGCCAGTAGTATTAGTTGGAACTATGGCTACACCTTC
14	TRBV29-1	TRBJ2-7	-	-	CSVVKQVGVEEQYF	TGCAGCGTTGTAAAGCAGGTGGGAGTGGAAGAGCAGTACTTC
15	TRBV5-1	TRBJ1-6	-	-	CASSLAQGGNSPLHF	TGCGCCAGCAGCTTGGCCCAGGGAGGGAATTCACCCCTCCACTTT
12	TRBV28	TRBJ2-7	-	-	CASRGYSYEQYF	TGTGCCAGCCGGGGATATTCCTACGAGCAGTACTTC
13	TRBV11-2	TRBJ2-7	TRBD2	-	CATNLAGGYEQYF	TGTGCCACTAATCTAGCGGGAGGATACGAGCAGTACTTC
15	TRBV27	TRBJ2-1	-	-	CASSLWGTRDNEQFF	TGTGCCAGCAGTTTATGGGGGACACGCGACAATGAGCAGTTCTTC
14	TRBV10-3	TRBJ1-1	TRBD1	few	CAISDRDENTEAFF	TGTGCCATCAGCGACAGGGACGAGAACACTGAAGCTTTCTTT